The source of this TCR beta chain is a study of OX40 agonist ivuxolimab in advanced cancers. On the study more broadly: Partial responses were achieved by three patients: one hepatocellular carcinoma, two cutaneous melanoma.

J was trimmed by 2 bases and V by 4 bases; bases with no gene match: 6. CDR1 MNHEY and CDR2 SVGAGI come from the germline V gene. This CDR3 region has 16 residues. This table comes from immunoSEQ multiplex PCR, and its TCRdb copy is limited to in-frame clones, with some not included. The repertoire holds about 24,000 clones, with 65% to 85% as singletons. Sample: CD4+ or CD8+ T cells sorted from blood, taken in a trial of the OX40 agonist ivuxolimab. The source of this sequence is an adult with an advanced solid tumor such as melanoma, head and neck, liver or kidney cancer. The chain uses TRBV6-5 and TRBJ1-5; TRBD1 matches at 9 bases. CDR3 nucleotide sequence: TGTGCCAGCAGTTCAGGGACAGGGTTCGGCAATCAGCCCCAGCATTTT. Amino acids: CASSSGTGFGNQPQHF.